This T cell receptor (beta chain) was sequenced for a study of cytomegalovirus exposure and HLA in healthy donors. Study-wide results and caveats: Among immune exposure information, only CMV serostatus was available.

A note on this clone: Its antigen is still unknown.

Both 60 Vbeta primers and 13 Jbeta primers went into the PCR. The repertoire was sequenced with immunoSEQ multiplex PCR; TCRdb's copy has only in-frame clones and lacks some. The top ten hold 2% to 3% of the sample, which has some 130,000 clones, under 75% seen once. The V segment lost 5 bases and the J segment 2 bases; nucleotides outside the gene matches: 0. The CDR3 is made up of 11 amino acids. Germline CDR1 is SQVTM and CDR2 is ANQGSEA. The V gene is TRBV29-1, the J gene TRBJ2-7, with TRBD2 matching 7 bases. The sequence derives from a middle-aged woman in good health and CMV-seronegative. Sample: PBMCs. The CDR3 nucleotides read TGCAGCGTTCGGGAGGCCTACGAGCAGTACTTC. It yields the protein CSVREAYEQYF.